This T cell receptor (beta chain) was sequenced in a study of blood T cell repertoires in COVID-19 (dated by TCRdb to 2019 to 2021). Broadly, across the study: Collaborator samples came from the United States, Italy and Spain and covered acute and convalescent phases of COVID-19. Where available, HLA class I and class II types were obtained from metadata supplied by the sample provider rather than from assay-based typing. Deeply sampled blood TCRbeta repertoires from subjects exposed to, actively infected with, or recovered from COVID-19 were included in the dataset. A de-identified subject ID, COVID-19 status, age in years and sex were almost always included in the sample metadata. The repertoires were made available in a free public database intended to serve as a resource for research on the immune response to SARS-CoV-2. The samples were drawn from the first 160 participants of the ongoing ImmuneRACE study and from over 950 subjects provided by 6 global collaborators. The material from the prospective study consisted of cDNA or gDNA derived from T cells, B-cell-depleted T cells, or PBMCs.

Concerning this clone: This clone's antigen is unknown. Base qualities were left out, and no much larger clone turns up one base away.

The CDR3 has 19 amino acids, counting the end cysteine and phenylalanine. Just CDR3 DNA is preserved here, 57 bases in frame from base 1. V is shortened by 0 bases, J by 0 bases, and the region joining them spans 15 bases. The germline V gene (reference sequence) yields MNHEY for CDR1 and SMNVEV for CDR2. TCRbeta CDR3 regions were amplified from genomic DNA using the immunoSEQ Assay, a bias-controlled multiplex PCR. In the source study's methods: Within the assay, amplification of reference gene primers was used to estimate how many nucleated cells each sample contained. To quantify the absolute abundance of each unique TCRbeta CDR3 rearrangement, sequence reads were collapsed and filtered. For each sample, productive Simpson clonality was calculated as the square root of Simpson's diversity index over productive rearrangements. TCRdb holds this immuneACCESS table with in-frame rearrangements only. Some clones are missing; in checked studies, unresolved V genes explain under half, and the rest has no known cause. That table gives V, J and clone size, and the DNA gave D and trimming. The sample table shows a few hundred thousand clones, and roughly 90% are seen once. The ten largest clones represent 1% of the sample.

General conclusions and limits of the study: Clinical and demographic metadata were provided uncurated, with the amount varying by source and participant.

Enrolling through a virtual design, the prospective study's participants ranged in age from roughly 18 to 95 years and lived across roughly 23 United States geographic areas. To assign participants to cohorts, the prospective study relied on clinical history that participants themselves reported in a screening survey and a study questionnaire. For ImmuneRACE Cohort 3, a participant was defined as recovered based on two consecutive negative NP/OP PCR tests, clearance by a healthcare professional, or resolution of symptoms. In the prospective study, mobile phlebotomists collected whole blood, serum and a nasopharyngeal or oropharyngeal swab from each participant. Participants in the prospective study had the option to provide additional blood draws and questionnaires over a 2-month period. Blood samples from the prospective study were shipped frozen or at room temperature prior to DNA extraction.

The sequence links TRBV27 to TRBJ2-6, with TRBD2 as a weak D call on 6 bases. This TCR came from a woman in her 30s who had recovered from COVID-19. Sequencing input: PBMCs or T cells enriched from blood (not recorded which). Here the CDR3 is given as CASSLSGFHGSSGANVLTF. The bases read TGTGCCAGCAGTTTATCAGGATTTCACGGGAGCTCTGGGGCCAACGTCCTGACTTTC.